This is a list of T cell receptor beta chains from one sample in a study of ipilimumab plus nivolumab after autologous stem cell transplantation. The protocol was immunoSEQ multiplex PCR, while the TCRdb copy is restricted to in-frame clones and leaves out a portion. The sample comprises fewer than 95,000 clones, about 83% of which are singletons, and 2.2% rests with the top ten. The sequences come from PBMCs, collected in a trial of ipilimumab plus nivolumab as post-transplant consolidation. The source of these receptors is a male donor with diffuse large B-cell lymphoma. CDR3s include the opening cysteine and the closing phenylalanine or tryptophan.

j_gene | v_gene | CDR3aa
TRBJ2-3 | TRBV5-1 | CASSLDATQGGDTQYF
TRBJ1-1 | TRBV6-5 | CASSYSRQGGLVFF
TRBJ1-3 | TRBV7-2 | CASSLEGQTGNTIYF
TRBJ2-1 | TRBV27 | CASRPGFMRVNEQFF
TRBJ1-6 | TRBV7-2 | CASSLRGAGNNSPLHF
TRBJ1-1 | TRBV6-6 | CASSYLREEEAFF
TRBJ1-6 | TRBV4-1 | CASSPSGGDPYNSPLHF
- | TRBV2 | CASRATSTDTQHF
TRBJ1-1 | TRBV4-1 | CASSRSGQLNTEAFF
TRBJ2-7 | TRBV11-2 | CASSPPRGPSSYEQYF
TRBJ2-1 | TRBV11-2 | CASSSLLAVLYNEQFF
TRBJ2-7 | TRBV4-1 | CASSQVTGSYEQYF
TRBJ1-5 | TRBV29-1 | CSVEGPQPQHF
TRBJ2-1 | TRBV18 | CASSPPGDGEQFF
TRBJ1-2 | TRBV7-9 | CASSQGVYGYTF
TRBJ2-2 | TRBV6-5 | CASSRRAGNTGELFF
TRBJ1-2 | TRBV7-8 | CASSLQGATAYGYTF
TRBJ2-7 | TRBV5-6 | CASSSGSSYEQYF
TRBJ1-3 | TRBV28 | CASSLQNSGNTIYF
TRBJ1-1 | TRBV28 | CASSVRAGDSEAFF